Each of the 19 T cell receptor beta chains below was sequenced from the same sample in a study of blood T cells in healthy people across ages. Alongside a J-beta primer mix, a sample-barcoded 5' primer served in a second PCR lasting 7 to 11 cycles. TCRdb fed the 5' RACE reads into MiXCR, producing one record per CDR3 protein. The table has over 1,500,000 distinct CDR3 sequences, 49% seen once. The sample taken for sequencing was blood. These receptors came from a woman in her thirties or forties in good health.

The V call is TRBV6-6, the J call TRBJ2-3; 7 bases line up with TRBD2. CDR1 is MNHNY, CDR2 SVGAGI, per germline (reference sequence). The CDR3 extends over 14 amino acids. Trimming took 5 bases from V and 6 from J; bases not matched to a gene: 8. The chain's CDR3 is CASSALGGEDTQYF. The CDR3 region has the DNA TGTGCCAGCAGTGCGCTTGGGGGGGAGGATACGCAGTATTTT.

The chain links TRBV4-3 to TRBJ2-1; 10 bases are shared with TRBD2. Per germline, CDR1 LGHNA and CDR2 YSLEER. The CDR3 totals 17 residues. V lost 0 bases to trimming and J lost 5 bases; unmatched junction nucleotides: 7. CDR3 region: CASSQDRLAGVDNEQFF. The DNA for the CDR3 is TGCGCCAGCAGCCAAGATCGGCTAGCGGGGGTTGACAATGAGCAGTTCTTC.

As to this clonotype: Compared with germline, one end of the junction differs, possibly owing to a read error. CDR3 in amino acids: CAGSQAGATQYF. The CDR3 coding sequence is TGCGCCGGCAGCCAGGCCGGGGCGACGCAGTATTTT. V gene TRBV4-3 combines with J gene TRBJ2-3; D assignment may be TRBD1 or TRBD2 (5 bases each). Germline CDR1 is LGHNA and CDR2 is YSLEER. The CDR3 runs to 12 residues.

V gene TRBV27 combines with J gene TRBJ2-1; D is possibly TRBD2 (7 bases). The J call may be wrong; the DNA end is better matched by TRBJ2-7. The CDR3 has 16 residues. Per the germline V gene, CDR1 is MNHEY and CDR2 is SMNVEV (reference sequence). CDR3 DNA sequence: TGTGCCAGCATACTTAGGGGGGGGGCGAACTACAATGAGCAGTACTTC. This translates into CASILRGGANYNEQYF.

The V and J genes are TRBV12-3 or TRBV12-4 and TRBJ2-2, with no clear D. The CDR3 covers 17 residues. V was cut by 4 bases and J by 1 base, with 16 bases left in between. The CDR3 sequence is CASSSFGNIENTGELFF. As DNA, the CDR3 is TGTGCCAGCAGTTCTTTTGGTAACATAGAGAACACCGGGGAGCTGTTTTTT.

The J gene is TRBJ1-6, the V gene TRBV20-1; D is unresolved. Trimming took 0 bases from V and 14 from J, leaving 17 bases between them. This CDR3 comprises 14 residues. Germline assignment: CDR1 DFQATT and CDR2 SNEGSKA (reference sequence). The CDR3 DNA sequence: TGCAGTGCTAGAGATCGCCAGCTAACCTATGCCCTCCACTTT. This gives the protein CSARDRQLTYALHF.

The gene calls are TRBV10-1 and TRBJ2-3; 7 nucleotides match TRBD1. Germline V gene data show CDR1 as WNHNN and CDR2 as SYGVQD (reference sequence). CDR3 size: 14 residues. V was pared by 6 bases and J by 6 bases, with 9 bases of the junction left unmatched. The CDR3 loop reads CASREPGGRDTQYF. In DNA form, the CDR3 reads TGCGCCAGCAGGGAGCCAGGGGGACGGGATACGCAGTATTTT.

V usage is TRBV6-2 or TRBV6-3 and J usage is TRBJ2-7; TRBD2 is a possible D gene (5 bases). V lost 8 bases to trimming and J lost 2 bases, with 19 bases between them. The CDR3 spans 15 residues. Germline CDR1 and CDR2: MNHEY and SVGEGT. The CDR3 region has the DNA TGTGCCAGCTCCCCCAACGTTGGGCGGGCCTACGAGCAGTACTTC. Its protein product is CASSPNVGRAYEQYF.

This clonotype showed up just a few times. The rearrangement joins TRBV4-3 to TRBJ1-2, with D unclear. Between the trimmed V and J ends, which lost 3 bases and 6 bases, there was a span of 20 bases. The CDR3 has 16 residues. Germline V gene data show CDR1 as LGHNA and CDR2 as YSLEER. Here the CDR3 reads CASSQLSGGRSDGYTF. The CDR3 coding sequence is TGCGCCAGCAGCCAGTTGAGTGGCGGGAGGTCCGATGGCTACACCTTC.

The CDR3 loop is CASSFQRDRYPEAFF. CDR3 sequence (DNA): TGTGCCAGCAGTTTTCAGAGGGACCGGTACCCTGAAGCTTTCTTT. The rearrangement uses TRBV12-3 or TRBV12-4 and TRBJ1-1, with D possibly matching TRBD1 (5 bases). The CDR3 extends over 15 amino acids. The V and J ends lost 3 bases and 6 bases respectively, with 17 bases between them.

The CDR3 coding sequence is TGTGCCAGTAACATCCCGGGGGGCGGCGATGAGCAGTACTTC. The encoded protein is CASNIPGGGDEQYF. V is TRBV5-6 and J is TRBJ2-7, with a weak D call TRBD2 (7 bases). This CDR3 spans 14 amino acids. Germline CDR1 and CDR2: SGHDT and YYEEEE. Trimming left V 8 bases short and J 7 bases short, with 22 bases between.

The table lists this clonotype with a few counts. The rearrangement joins TRBV28 to TRBJ2-1; no firm D call. The CDR3 covers 17 residues. The V end lost 2 bases, the J end lost 0 bases, and 14 bases lay between the germline ends. Germline V gene sequence: CDR1 MDHEN, CDR2 SYDVKM. CDR3 protein: CASSLARAHSSYNEQFF. The CDR3 DNA reads TGTGCCAGCAGTTTAGCAAGGGCCCACAGCTCCTACAATGAGCAGTTCTTC.

The genes are TRBV24-1 and TRBJ2-3; D call uncertain. V was clipped by 4 bases and J by 0 bases, with 7 bases between them. Germline CDR1 and CDR2: KGHDR and SFDVKD. This CDR3 spans 14 amino acids. In nucleotides, the CDR3 is TGTGCCACCAGTGACCAGCGAAGCACAGATACGCAGTATTTT. It translates to CATSDQRSTDTQYF.

The chain is built from TRBV21-1 and TRBJ2-7; the table assigns TRBD2, which was not confirmed against the DNA. The end of the DNA aligns better with TRBJ2-5, so the J call may be wrong. TRBV21-1 is a recognized pseudogene. The CDR3 loop spans 16 amino acids. The CDR3 reads CASSKGPARAEETQYF. The CDR3 DNA reads as TGTGCCAGCAGCAAAGGTCCTGCTAGGGCAGAGGAGACCCAGTACTTC.

The chain carries TRBV2 and TRBJ2-1; 10 bases line up with TRBD2. The CDR3 has 15 residues. Germline assignment: CDR1 SNHLY and CDR2 FYNNEI. The J segment lost 9 bases and the V segment lost 8 bases, leaving 13 bases of the junction unmatched. CDR3 region: CASSLAGWGVAEQFF. CDR3 nucleotides: TGTGCCAGCTCACTAGCGGGGTGGGGTGTGGCTGAGCAGTTCTTC.

In DNA, the CDR3 is TGTGCCAGCTCACCAGAAAATCTTCTAAACTCTGGGGCCAACGTCCTGACTTTC. The encoded protein is CASSPENLLNSGANVLTF. V is TRBV18 and J is TRBJ2-6; no clear D gene. Germline V CDR1 and CDR2: KGHSH, LQKENI. CDR3 length: 18 amino acids. V lost 2 bases to trimming and J lost 0 bases, with 14 bases between them.

V and J are TRBV28 and TRBJ2-4; no firm D call. Germline CDR1 MDHEN, CDR2 SYDVKM. V lost 6 bases, J lost 8 bases, and 11 bases lay in between. This CDR3 comprises 12 residues. DNA for the CDR3: TGTGCCAGCAGCCCCCCCGGTTACATTCAGTACTTC. Translated: CASSPPGYIQYF.

The chain has TRBV6-2 or TRBV6-3 and TRBJ2-6; perhaps TRBD2 as D (6 bases). CDR1 MNHEY and CDR2 SVGEGT come from the germline V gene. V dropped 2 bases and J dropped 4 bases, with 9 bases sitting between them. CDR3 length equals 15 residues. The CDR3 sequence is CASSYGRTGANVLTF. The CDR3 coding sequence is TGTGCCAGCAGTTACGGGAGGACCGGGGCCAACGTCCTGACTTTC.

A few counts support this clonotype. The rearrangement uses TRBV3-1 and TRBJ2-3; D uncertain. Germline loops: CDR1 LGHDT, CDR2 YNNKEL (reference sequence). The ends were cut back, 3 bases at V and 4 bases at J, with 11 bases in the middle. This CDR3 region has 14 residues. CDR3 protein: CASSHPNRPDTQYF. CDR3 DNA sequence: TGTGCCAGCAGCCATCCGAACCGGCCAGATACGCAGTATTTT.